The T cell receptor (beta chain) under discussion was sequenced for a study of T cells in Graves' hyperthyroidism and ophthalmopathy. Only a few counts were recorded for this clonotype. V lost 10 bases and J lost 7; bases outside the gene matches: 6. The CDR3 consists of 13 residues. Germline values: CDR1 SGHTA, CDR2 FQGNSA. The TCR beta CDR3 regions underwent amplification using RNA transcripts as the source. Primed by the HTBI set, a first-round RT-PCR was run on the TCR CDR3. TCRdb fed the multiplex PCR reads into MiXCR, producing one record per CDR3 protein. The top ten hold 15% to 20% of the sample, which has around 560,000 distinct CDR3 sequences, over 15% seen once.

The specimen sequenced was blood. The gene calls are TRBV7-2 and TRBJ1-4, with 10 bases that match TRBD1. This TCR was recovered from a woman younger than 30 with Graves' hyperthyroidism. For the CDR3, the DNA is TGTGCCACTGCCCGGGACAGGGGTGAAAAACTGTTTTTT. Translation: CATARDRGEKLFF.